This T cell receptor (beta chain) was captured in a study of CD8+ T cells in alopecia areata. Study results and limitations: Clonality in lesional scalp, especially alopecia totalis/universalis, exceeded that of normal scalp. Mice showed TCR sharing more clearly than patients did, possibly owing to HLA.

RNA extraction was followed by reverse transcription into cDNA, which acted as the sequencing template. The assay was immunoSEQ multiplex PCR, and TCRdb's table has in-frame clones only and misses some. The sample shows approximately 150,000 clones, over 70% of them seen only once. To note about this clone: Its target is unknown.

Specimens obtained from alopecia areata patients comprised lesional scalp punch biopsies and peripheral blood. PBMCs, the starting material, were the source of sorted CD4+ and CD8+ T cells. Germline-derived CDR1 and CDR2 are SGHDN and FVKESK. V lost 1 base to trimming and J lost 11 bases, with 15 bases between them. The CDR3 contains 14 residues. The clonotype was recovered from a human donor with alopecia areata. The chain is built from TRBV14 and TRBJ2-1; unclear D gene. The input for sequencing was CD8+ T cells sorted from blood, taken at week 0. This CDR3 is CASSQVTTIDQQFF. CDR3 bases: TGTGCCAGCAGCCAAGTGACAACAATCGACCAGCAGTTCTTC.